This T cell receptor beta chain stems from a study of PD-1 blockade in classical Hodgkin lymphoma. Study findings and constraints: Diversity in CD4+ TCRs, unlike that measured in CD8+ TCRs, had risen significantly by C4D1. Baseline TCR diversity was reportedly lower in newly diagnosed patients than healthy donors. When nivolumab was started under 1 year after ASCT, patients were excluded.

This table comes from immunoSEQ multiplex PCR, and its TCRdb copy is limited to in-frame clones, with some not included. The sample contains roughly 25,000 clones, 82% of which appear only once. Each of the patients experienced relapse following autologous stem cell transplantation, and their brentuximab vedotin exposure differed. Comment on this clone: Its antigen is unknown.

Here the sequenced sample was peripheral blood mononuclear cells (PBMCs), taken before the second cycle of nivolumab. This TCR came from a human donor with classical Hodgkin lymphoma.

The CDR3 coding sequence is TGTGCCAGCAGCCCATTCCCGAGGTTAAGCGGGGGGCCGGATGGCACAGATACGCAGTATTTT. This sequence encodes CASSPFPRLSGGPDGTDTQYF. V usage is TRBV4-2 and J usage is TRBJ2-3, with 9 bases fitting TRBD2. CDR3 size: 21 residues. From germline, CDR1 is LGHNA and CDR2 YNFKEQ. Trimming cost V 4 bases and J 1 base; bases outside gene matches: 21.